Below are 8 T cell receptor beta chains sequenced from a single sample in a study of blood T cell repertoires in COVID-19. The assay was immunoSEQ multiplex PCR, and TCRdb's table has in-frame clones only and misses some. Of about 290,000 clones listed, about 85% are singletons. Sequencing input: peripheral blood. The receptors originated from a woman between 50 and 59 years old with active or convalescent COVID-19.

This chain uses TRBV28 with TRBJ1-4, with 7 bases aligning to TRBD1. The CDR3 sequence is 14 residues long. Germline trimming cut 6 bases from V and 4 bases from J; bases unmatched to any gene: 5. Germline CDR1 reads MDHEN; CDR2 reads SYDVKM. The CDR3: CASSLTGINEKLFF. The CDR3 DNA follows: TGTGCCAGCAGCTTGACAGGGATTAATGAAAAACTGTTTTTT.

The chain uses TRBV9 and TRBJ1-2, with D uncertain. Between the trimmed V and J ends, which lost 4 bases and 2 bases, there was a span of 9 bases. CDR3 length equals 13 residues. Germline values: CDR1 SGDLS, CDR2 YYNGEE. The CDR3 sequence is CASSLRANYGYTF. The CDR3 DNA is TGTGCCAGCAGCTTGAGGGCGAACTATGGCTACACCTTC.

The genes are TRBV2 and TRBJ1-5, with 8 bases lining up with TRBD1. The CDR3 contains 13 residues. Germline loops: CDR1 SNHLY, CDR2 FYNNEI. J lost 6 bases, V lost 6 bases, and 4 bases had no gene match. The CDR3 reads CASRQGGVQPQHF. CDR3 in DNA: TGTGCCAGCAGACAGGGGGGTGTTCAGCCCCAGCATTTT.

Written as DNA, the CDR3 is TGTGCCAGCAGCCCTACGGGACTAGCGGGACATGAGCAGTACTTC. This codes for CASSPTGLAGHEQYF. This rearrangement joins TRBV7-9 to TRBJ2-7; 13 positions agree with TRBD2. V gave up 5 bases and J gave up 7 bases; unmatched junction bases: 8. This CDR3 has 15 amino acids. Germline loops: CDR1 SEHNR, CDR2 FQNEAQ (reference sequence). The variable domain in full, with the rest retrieved from reference TRBV7-9 and TRBJ2-7, is DTGVSQNPRHKITKRGQNVTFRCDPISEHNRLYWYRQTLGQGPEFLTYFQNEAQLEKSRLLSDRFSAERPKGSFSTLEIQRTEQGDSAMYLCASSPTGLAGHEQYFGPGTRLTVT.

This clone has more than one count but fewer than ten. This rearrangement joins TRBV19 to TRBJ1-6, with TRBD1 matching 11 bases. V trimming: 3 bases; J trimming: 5 bases; junction bases outside the gene matches: 6. Germline CDR1 LNHDA, CDR2 SQIVND (reference sequence). The CDR3 runs 17 residues. The CDR3 protein is CASSIRPDRGHNSPLHF. Written as DNA, the CDR3 is TGTGCCAGTAGTATCCGGCCGGACAGGGGGCATAATTCACCCCTCCACTTT.

This sequence joins TRBV7-9 and TRBJ2-1, with 9 positions matching TRBD2. CDR1 is SEHNR, CDR2 FQNEAQ, per germline (reference sequence). The CDR3 consists of 17 residues. The trim removed 1 base at V and 5 bases at J, leaving 9 bases unmatched. The CDR3 loop is CASSLGAGGRGDNEQFF. The CDR3 DNA follows: TGTGCCAGCAGCTTAGGAGCGGGAGGCCGCGGGGACAATGAGCAGTTCTTC.

The chain carries TRBV6-5 and TRBJ2-1, with no clear D. With 2 bases removed from V and 0 bases from J, the gap between germline ends came to 11 bases. The CDR3 consists of 16 residues. Germline lookup yields CDR1 MNHEY and CDR2 SVGAGI. The CDR3 reads CASSYLPRSSYNEQFF. The CDR3 nucleotides are TGTGCCAGCAGTTACCTACCAAGGAGCTCCTACAATGAGCAGTTCTTC.

The V call is TRBV6-5, the J call TRBJ1-2, with D uncertain. This CDR3 has 11 amino acids. CDR1 MNHEY and CDR2 SVGAGI come from the germline V gene. Between the trimmed V and J ends, which lost 5 bases and 7 bases, there was a span of 8 bases. The CDR3 protein is CASSPGSGYTF. The CDR3 DNA is TGTGCCAGCAGTCCAGGTAGTGGCTACACCTTC.